This T cell receptor (beta chain) was obtained from a study of identifying expanded T cells in peripheral blood (dated by TCRdb to between 2019 and 2020). For the wider study: Separate aliquots of the same genomic DNA pool were sequenced to produce technical replicates, and four replicates were compared in pairs.

The junction carries 15 bases between V and J, which are trimmed by 7 bases and 2 bases respectively. Measured from the cysteine to the phenylalanine, the CDR3 is 15 residues long. The sequence is cut down to CDR3 DNA, 45 bases in frame from base 1. CDR1 and CDR2 (MNHNY, SVGAGI) derive from the germline V gene (reference sequence). No immune events such as infections were documented for the healthy donors during the collection period. To calibrate time-dependent variance in a beta-binomial model of T-cell clone differential abundance, blood repertoires from healthy donors were used as a training cohort. There were 10 healthy donors in the training cohort, of whom 3 were female and 7 were male. An age range of about 29 to 65 years, with an average of about 39 years, was recorded for the donors. Whole blood was collected from each healthy donor at three time points spaced two weeks apart and obtained from a commercial supplier. Genomic DNA was extracted from unsorted whole blood for immunosequencing.

As regards this clone: The antigen it binds to is not known. The sample holds no much larger clone one base away, and base qualities are not on file.

Overall results and qualifications from the work: It was expected by the authors that biological variance in healthy repertoires might increase further over much longer intervals, such as months to years. Variance in clone template counts between roughly two-week samples significantly increased with total template count across all healthy donors. Across all healthy-donor time intervals, the beta-binomial model significantly cut both the number of clones called differentially abundant and the false-positive rate. Between technical replicates the binomial model flagged around 1.3 differentially abundant clones, whereas over about 2 weeks the binomial model flagged about 15 and over roughly 4 weeks 19 to 20.

The immunoSEQ Assay, which uses bias-controlled multiplex PCR amplification of genomic DNA, was used to profile TCRbeta CDR3 regions. As for the original processing: To quantify the absolute abundance of each unique TCRbeta CDR3 region, the sequences were collapsed and filtered. Differential abundance was assessed using a binomial (Fisher-equivalent) model and a beta-binomial model in which time-dependent variance fitted from healthy donors was added. Clones with fewer than 5 combined templates were removed, and differential abundance was called for clones with a Benjamini-Hochberg FDR below 0.01. Using the form v = (b*log(k)+a)^2, the beta-binomial variance was modeled as a function of the total template count across the two samples. Entries here come from immuneACCESS through TCRdb and include only in-frame sequences with V and J called. Some clones fail to appear in such tables; in the studies checked, an unresolved V gene covers under half of the shortfall, and the cause of the remainder is unknown. Clone size and the V and J calls come from that table; the DNA yielded D and trimming. Counted in this sample were 70,000 to 100,000 clones; around 86% of them appeared once. Jointly, the top ten make up roughly 5.5% of the sample.

Source material: blood. The sequence was collected from a person aged 18 to 70 in good health. Recombination joined TRBV6-6 with TRBJ2-4; TRBD1 is a possible D gene, resting on 5 matching bases. For the CDR3, the sequence is CASTPTDHTKNIQYF. The DNA sequence is as follows: TGTGCCAGCACCCCGACAGACCATACCAAAAACATTCAGTACTTC.